These 6 T cell receptor beta chains were sequenced from one sample in a study of T cell responses to AZD1222 COVID-19 vaccine. Here immunoSEQ multiplex PCR was the method, and the copy in TCRdb shows in-frame clones only, minus some. Among roughly 200,000 clones, approximately 92% were seen once, and the ten largest hold around 3.6%. The sample was peripheral blood, taken 28 days after the second dose of the MenACWY control vaccine. The receptors originated from an adult who received the MenACWY meningococcal vaccine as a control.

V gene TRBV19 combines with J gene TRBJ1-5; 10 nucleotides agree with TRBD1. V gave up 5 bases and J gave up 6 bases; unmatched junction bases: 7. The length of the CDR3 is 15 residues. CDR1 and CDR2 (germline): LNHDA, SQIVND (reference sequence). CDR3 loop: CASSDPTGGPQPQHF. CDR3 sequence (DNA): TGTGCCAGTAGTGACCCGACAGGGGGCCCTCAGCCCCAGCATTTT.

The genes are TRBV10-3 and TRBJ1-5, with unresolved D. V lost 3 bases and J lost 4, with 10 bases in between. The CDR3 is made up of 14 amino acids. Germline CDR1 and CDR2: ENHRY and SYGVKD. Written as DNA, the CDR3 is TGTGCCATCAGTGAAGGAAATGGAAATCAGCCCCAGCATTTT. Its protein product is CAISEGNGNQPQHF.

The chain links TRBV4-2 to TRBJ1-5, with D tentatively TRBD1 (6 bases). Germline loops: CDR1 LGHNA, CDR2 YNFKEQ. Trimming took 2 bases from V and 4 from J, leaving 12 bases between them. This CDR3 comprises 15 residues. The CDR3 coding sequence is TGTGCCAGCAGCCAATACAGGGATGGAAATCAGCCCCAGCATTTT. Protein: CASSQYRDGNQPQHF.

The gene calls are TRBV27 and TRBJ2-7, with 14 nucleotides matching TRBD2. This CDR3 comprises 15 residues. With 2 bases clipped from V and 4 bases from J, the junction kept 1 base outside the gene matches. Germline-derived CDR1 and CDR2 are MNHEY and SMNVEV (reference sequence). The CDR3 protein is CASSLGTSGRYEQYF. Written as DNA, the CDR3 is TGTGCCAGCAGTTTAGGGACTAGCGGGAGATACGAGCAGTACTTC.

V usage is TRBV6-6 and J usage is TRBJ2-1, with no clear D. The CDR3 is 11 residues long. Germline assignment: CDR1 MNHNY and CDR2 SVGAGI (reference sequence). Trimming removed 9 bases from V and 4 bases from J, with 7 bases in between. CDR3 sequence reads: CASWQYNEQFF. The CDR3 coding sequence is TGTGCCAGTTGGCAATACAATGAGCAGTTCTTC.

V is TRBV29-1 and J is TRBJ1-1; a weak D match, TRBD1 (6 bases). V gave up 6 bases and J gave up 4 bases, with 12 bases separating them. Germline-derived CDR1 and CDR2 are SQVTM and ANQGSEA. The CDR3 runs 12 residues. This CDR3 reads CSVLQGITEAFF. CDR3 DNA sequence: TGCAGCGTCCTTCAGGGGATCACTGAAGCTTTCTTT.